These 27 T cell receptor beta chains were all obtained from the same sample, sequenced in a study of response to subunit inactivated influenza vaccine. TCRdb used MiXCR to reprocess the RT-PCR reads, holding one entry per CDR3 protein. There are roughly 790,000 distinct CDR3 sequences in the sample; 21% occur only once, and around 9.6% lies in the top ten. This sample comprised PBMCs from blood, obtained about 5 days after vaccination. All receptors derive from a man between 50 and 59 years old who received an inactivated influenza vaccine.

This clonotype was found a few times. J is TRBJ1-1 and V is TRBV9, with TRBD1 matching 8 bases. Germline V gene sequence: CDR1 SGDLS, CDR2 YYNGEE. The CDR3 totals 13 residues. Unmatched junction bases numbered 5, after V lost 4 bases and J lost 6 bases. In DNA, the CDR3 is TGTGCCAGCAGCTCGGACAGGGACGCTGAAGCTTTCTTT. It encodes CASSSDRDAEAFF.

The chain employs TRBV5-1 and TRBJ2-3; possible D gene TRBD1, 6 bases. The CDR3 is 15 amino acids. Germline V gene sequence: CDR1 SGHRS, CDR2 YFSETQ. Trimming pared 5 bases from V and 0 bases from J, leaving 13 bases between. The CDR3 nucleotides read TGCGCCAGCAGGTCGGGACAACTGAGCACAGATACGCAGTATTTT. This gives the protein CASRSGQLSTDTQYF.

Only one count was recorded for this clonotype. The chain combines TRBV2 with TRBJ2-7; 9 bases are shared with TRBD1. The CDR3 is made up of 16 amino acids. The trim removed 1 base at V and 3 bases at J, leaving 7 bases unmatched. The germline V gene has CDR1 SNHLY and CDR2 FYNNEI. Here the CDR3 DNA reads TGTGCCAGCAGTGAAGGGAGGACAGGGGCTGGCTACGAGCAGTACTTC. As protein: CASSEGRTGAGYEQYF.

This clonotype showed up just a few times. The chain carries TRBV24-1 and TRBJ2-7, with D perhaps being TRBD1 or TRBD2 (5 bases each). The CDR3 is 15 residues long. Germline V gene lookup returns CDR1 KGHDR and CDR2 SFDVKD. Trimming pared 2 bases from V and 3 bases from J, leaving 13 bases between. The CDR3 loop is CATSDWKGPNYEQYF. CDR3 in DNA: TGTGCCACCAGTGATTGGAAGGGACCCAACTACGAGCAGTACTTC.

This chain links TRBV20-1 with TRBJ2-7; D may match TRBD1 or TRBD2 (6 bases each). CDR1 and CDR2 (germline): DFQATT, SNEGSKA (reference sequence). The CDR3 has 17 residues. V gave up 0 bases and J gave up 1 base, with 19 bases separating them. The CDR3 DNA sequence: TGCAGTGCTAGAGATTCAAGCTCCGGGGGCCTTTCCTACGAGCAGTACTTC. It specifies CSARDSSSGGLSYEQYF.

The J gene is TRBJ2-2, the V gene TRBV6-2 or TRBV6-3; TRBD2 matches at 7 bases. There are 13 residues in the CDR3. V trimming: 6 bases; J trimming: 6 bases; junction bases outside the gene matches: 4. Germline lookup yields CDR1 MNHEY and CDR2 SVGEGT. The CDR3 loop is CASRSTSAGELFF. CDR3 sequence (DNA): TGTGCCAGCAGAAGTACTAGCGCCGGGGAGCTGTTTTTT.

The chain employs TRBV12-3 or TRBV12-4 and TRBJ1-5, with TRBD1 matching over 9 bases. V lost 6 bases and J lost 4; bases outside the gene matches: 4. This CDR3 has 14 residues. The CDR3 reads CASSHGQGNQPQHF. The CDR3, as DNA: TGTGCCAGCAGCCACGGACAGGGGAATCAGCCCCAGCATTTT.

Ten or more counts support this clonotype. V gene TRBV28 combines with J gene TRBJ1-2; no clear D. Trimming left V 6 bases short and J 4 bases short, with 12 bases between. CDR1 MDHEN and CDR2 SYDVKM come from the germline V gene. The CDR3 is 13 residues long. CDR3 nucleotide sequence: TGTGCCAGCAGCTTAGGTCAGCTCTATGGCTACACCTTC. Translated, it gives CASSLGQLYGYTF.

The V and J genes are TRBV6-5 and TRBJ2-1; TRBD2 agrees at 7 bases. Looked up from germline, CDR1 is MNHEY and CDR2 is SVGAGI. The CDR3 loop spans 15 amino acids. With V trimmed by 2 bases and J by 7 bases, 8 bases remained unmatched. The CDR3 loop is CASSYGGGDLNEQFF. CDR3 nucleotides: TGTGCCAGCAGTTACGGCGGGGGAGACTTGAATGAGCAGTTCTTC.

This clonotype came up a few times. The DNA for the CDR3 is TGCGCCAGCAGCCAGCGACAGGGGTATGATTCACCCCTCCACTTT. Its protein product is CASSQRQGYDSPLHF. This chain uses TRBV5-1 with TRBJ1-6, with TRBD1 matching 8 bases. V lost 4 bases and J lost 8; bases outside the gene matches: 8. Germline V lookup: CDR1 SGHRS, CDR2 YFSETQ. CDR3 length: 15 amino acids.

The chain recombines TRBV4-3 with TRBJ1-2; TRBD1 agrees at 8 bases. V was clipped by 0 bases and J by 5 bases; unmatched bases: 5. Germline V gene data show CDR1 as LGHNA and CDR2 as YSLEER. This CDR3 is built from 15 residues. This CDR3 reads CASSQDQGAHYGYTF. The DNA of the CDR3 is TGCGCCAGCAGCCAAGACCAGGGGGCTCATTATGGCTACACCTTC.

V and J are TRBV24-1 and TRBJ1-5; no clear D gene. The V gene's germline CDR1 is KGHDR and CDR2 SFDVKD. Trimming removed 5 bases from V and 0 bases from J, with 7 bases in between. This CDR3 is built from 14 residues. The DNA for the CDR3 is TGTGCCACCAGTGGGGAGTATAGCAATCAGCCCCAGCATTTT. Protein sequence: CATSGEYSNQPQHF.

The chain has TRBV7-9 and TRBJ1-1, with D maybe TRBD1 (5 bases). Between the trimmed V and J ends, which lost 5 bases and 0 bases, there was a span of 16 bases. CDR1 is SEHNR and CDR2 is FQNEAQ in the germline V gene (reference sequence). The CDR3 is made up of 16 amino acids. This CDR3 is CASSLLPGSMNTEAFF. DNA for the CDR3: TGTGCCAGCAGCCTATTGCCAGGGAGCATGAACACTGAAGCTTTCTTT.

CDR3 loop: CASRLWGRGQFF. Here the CDR3 DNA reads TGTGCCAGCAGACTCTGGGGTCGGGGGCAGTTCTTC. This chain uses TRBV12-3 or TRBV12-4 with TRBJ2-1; D perhaps matches TRBD2 (5 bases). The V end was cut by 6 bases, the J end by 12 bases, with 15 bases between. The CDR3 sequence is 12 residues long.

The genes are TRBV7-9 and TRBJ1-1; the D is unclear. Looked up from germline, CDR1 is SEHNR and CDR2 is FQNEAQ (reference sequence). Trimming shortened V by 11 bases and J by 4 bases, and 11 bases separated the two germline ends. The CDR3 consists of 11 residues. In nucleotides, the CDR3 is TGTGCCTGGATAAGAGGCACTGAAGCTTTCTTT. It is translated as CAWIRGTEAFF.

CDR3 nucleotides: TGTGCCAGCAGTAACGGTGGGATCAATCAGCCCCAGCATTTT. It encodes CASSNGGINQPQHF. The genes are TRBV12-3 or TRBV12-4 and TRBJ1-5; D unresolved. There are 14 residues in the CDR3. V lost 5 bases and J lost 3, with 11 bases in between.

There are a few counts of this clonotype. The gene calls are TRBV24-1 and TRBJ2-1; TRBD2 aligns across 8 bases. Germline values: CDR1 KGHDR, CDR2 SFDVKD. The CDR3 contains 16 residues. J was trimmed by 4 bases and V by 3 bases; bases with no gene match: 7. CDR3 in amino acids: CATSDPSGRDYNEQFF. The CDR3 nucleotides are TGTGCCACCAGTGATCCCAGCGGGAGAGATTACAATGAGCAGTTCTTC.

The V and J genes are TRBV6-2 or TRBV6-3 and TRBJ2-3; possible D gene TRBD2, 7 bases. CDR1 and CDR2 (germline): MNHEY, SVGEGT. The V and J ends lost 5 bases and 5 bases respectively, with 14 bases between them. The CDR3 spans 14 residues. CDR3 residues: CASSNGGPGDTQYF. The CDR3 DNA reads TGTGCCAGCAGTAACGGGGGGCCCGGAGATACGCAGTATTTT.

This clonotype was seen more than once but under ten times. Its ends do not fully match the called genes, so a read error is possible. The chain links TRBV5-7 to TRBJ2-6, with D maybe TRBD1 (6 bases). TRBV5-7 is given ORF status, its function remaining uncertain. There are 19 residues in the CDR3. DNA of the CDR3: TGTGCCAGCAGCCCGAACGGGCCAGGGGCTTCCTCTGGGGCCAACGTCCTGACTTTT. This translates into CASSPNGPGASSGANVLTF.

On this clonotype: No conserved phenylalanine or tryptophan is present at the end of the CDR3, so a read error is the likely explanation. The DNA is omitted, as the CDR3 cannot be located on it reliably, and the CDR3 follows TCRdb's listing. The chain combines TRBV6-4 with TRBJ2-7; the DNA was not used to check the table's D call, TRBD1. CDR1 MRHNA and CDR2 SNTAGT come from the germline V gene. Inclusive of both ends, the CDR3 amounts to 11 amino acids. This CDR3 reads CASSHSGTGKI.

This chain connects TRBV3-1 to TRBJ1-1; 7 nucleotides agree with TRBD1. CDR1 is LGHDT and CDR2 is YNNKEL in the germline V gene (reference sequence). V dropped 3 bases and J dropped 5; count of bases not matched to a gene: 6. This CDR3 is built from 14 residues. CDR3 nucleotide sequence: TGTGCCAGCAGCCAGACGGGACAGCTTACTGAAGCTTTCTTT. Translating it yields CASSQTGQLTEAFF.

CDR3 residues: CASRSGQGRDYEQYF. CDR3 nucleotide sequence: TGTGCCAGCAGAAGCGGGCAGGGGCGCGACTACGAGCAGTACTTC. V gene TRBV28 combines with J gene TRBJ2-7, with D perhaps given as TRBD1 or TRBD2 (6 bases each). Trimming removed 6 bases at V and 3 bases at J, with 18 bases between. Per germline, CDR1 MDHEN and CDR2 SYDVKM. The CDR3 has 15 amino acids.

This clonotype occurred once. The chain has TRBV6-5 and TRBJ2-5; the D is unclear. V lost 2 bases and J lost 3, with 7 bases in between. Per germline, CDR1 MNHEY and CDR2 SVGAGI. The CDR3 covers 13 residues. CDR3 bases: TGTGCCAGCAGTTACGCAGAAGAAGAGACCCAGTACTTC. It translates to CASSYAEEETQYF.

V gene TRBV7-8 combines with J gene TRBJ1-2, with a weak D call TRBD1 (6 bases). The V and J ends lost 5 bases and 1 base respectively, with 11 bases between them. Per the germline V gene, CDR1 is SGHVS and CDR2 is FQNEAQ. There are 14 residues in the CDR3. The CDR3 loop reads CASSPRQVNYGYTF. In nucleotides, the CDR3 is TGTGCCAGCAGCCCCCGACAGGTTAACTATGGCTACACCTTC.

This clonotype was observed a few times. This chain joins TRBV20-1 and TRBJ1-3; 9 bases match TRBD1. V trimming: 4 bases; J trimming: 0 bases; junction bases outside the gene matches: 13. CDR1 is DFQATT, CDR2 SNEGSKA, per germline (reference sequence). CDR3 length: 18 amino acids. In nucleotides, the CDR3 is TGCAGTGCTAAGTCAACCAGGACAGGGGACCTCTCTGGAAACACCATATATTTT. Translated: CSAKSTRTGDLSGNTIYF.

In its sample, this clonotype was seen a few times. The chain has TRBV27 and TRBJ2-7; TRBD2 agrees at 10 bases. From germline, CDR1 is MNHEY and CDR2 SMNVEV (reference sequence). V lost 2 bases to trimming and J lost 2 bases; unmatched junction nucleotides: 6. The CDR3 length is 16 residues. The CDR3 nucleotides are TGTGCCAGCAGTTTACTAGCGGGGGCCGGGGCCTACGAGCAGTACTTC. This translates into CASSLLAGAGAYEQYF.

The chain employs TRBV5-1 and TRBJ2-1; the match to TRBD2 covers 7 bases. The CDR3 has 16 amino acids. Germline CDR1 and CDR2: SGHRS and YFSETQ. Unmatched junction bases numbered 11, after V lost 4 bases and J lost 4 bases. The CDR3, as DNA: TGCGCCAGCAGCGTCGGGGGGTCGAATCCTTACAATGAGCAGTTCTTC. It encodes CASSVGGSNPYNEQFF.